The rows below give T cell receptor beta chains drawn from one sample of a study of T cell changes during pregnancy in multiple sclerosis. Using immunoSEQ multiplex PCR, the repertoire was profiled, and TCRdb retains in-frame clones only, with some absent. Of around 84,000 clones listed, 94% are singletons. Material: peripheral blood, obtained in the second trimester of pregnancy. Receptors were obtained from a female donor in good health, enrolled as a control in a pregnancy study. Each CDR3 is given with its conserved first and last residue. The D gene is left open where the match is weak. Where a row states a size, it is once, few, many or the class of an expanded clone; other rows omit it.

d_call j_call v_call clone_size cdr3_aa cdr3_nt
TRBD1 TRBJ2-7 TRBV5-1 . CASSFTGTGLGEQYF TGCGCCAGCAGCTTCACCGGGACAGGGTTAGGCGAGCAGTACTTC
. TRBJ1-4 TRBV28 . CASSLPRSNEKLFF TGTGCCAGCAGCCTTCCGCGGTCTAATGAAAAACTGTTTTTT
. TRBJ2-2 TRBV2 . CASSGDSRDTGELFF TGTGCCAGCAGTGGGGACTCTAGGGACACCGGGGAGCTGTTTTTT
. TRBJ2-1 TRBV6-5 . CASSYSSTDNEQFF TGTGCCAGCAGTTACTCGTCGACAGACAATGAGCAGTTCTTC
TRBD1 TRBJ1-4 TRBV4-1 . CASSHRDRVRANEKLFF TGCGCCAGCAGCCACCGGGACAGGGTCCGAGCTAATGAAAAACTGTTTTTT
TRBD1 TRBJ2-3 TRBV27 . CASKPRQGADADTQYF TGTGCCAGCAAACCGAGACAGGGCGCAGACGCAGATACGCAGTATTTT
. TRBJ1-5 TRBV5-4 once CASSQDSNQPQHF TGTGCCAGCAGTCAGGACAGTAATCAGCCCCAGCATTTT
TRBD1 TRBJ1-2 TRBV5-6 . CASSLLAGQGYYGYTF TGTGCCAGCAGCTTGTTAGCGGGACAGGGTTACTATGGCTACACCTTC
. TRBJ2-5 TRBV5-1 . CASSPIAQQETQYF TGCGCCAGCAGCCCCATAGCCCAGCAAGAGACCCAGTACTTC
TRBD2 TRBJ2-7 TRBV28 . CASSLDLTSGVVEQYF TGTGCCAGCAGTTTAGATTTGACTAGCGGGGTCGTGGAGCAGTACTTC
. TRBJ1-4 TRBV2 . CASRATLDEKLFF TGTGCCAGCAGGGCAACCCTAGATGAAAAACTGTTTTTT
. TRBJ1-5 TRBV4-1 . CASSHLRGNQPQHF TGCGCCAGCAGCCATCTTAGGGGTAATCAGCCCCAGCATTTT
TRBD2 TRBJ2-7 TRBV2 once CASGGAGLFFTSSYEQYF TGTGCCAGCGGAGGAGCGGGACTTTTTTTCACCTCGTCCTACGAGCAGTACTTC
TRBD2 TRBJ2-1 TRBV28 . CASISGAGGSYNEQFF TGTGCCAGCATAAGCGGCGCGGGAGGGTCCTACAATGAGCAGTTCTTC
TRBD1 TRBJ1-2 TRBV28 . CASSLTGGVYGYTF TGTGCCAGCAGTTTAACAGGGGGTGTATATGGCTACACCTTC
TRBD2 TRBJ2-7 TRBV27 . CASRRGAGLGTSGEQYF TGTGCCAGCAGGAGAGGGGCGGGACTAGGGACCTCTGGGGAGCAGTACTTC
TRBD2 TRBJ2-1 TRBV7-2 . CASSLGLAGGLEQFF TGTGCCAGCAGCTTAGGCCTAGCGGGAGGGCTCGAGCAGTTCTTC
TRBD2 TRBJ2-1 TRBV4-2 . CASSQIRTSGRALGEQFF TGTGCCAGCAGCCAAATTCGGACTAGCGGGAGGGCCTTGGGTGAGCAGTTCTTC
. TRBJ2-2 TRBV12-5 once CASGLPLYRANTGELFF TGTGCTAGTGGTCTTCCCCTTTACAGGGCGAACACCGGGGAGCTGTTTTTT
TRBD2 TRBJ2-7 TRBV5-6 . CASSWGLAVTSYEQYF TGTGCCAGCAGCTGGGGACTAGCGGTAACCTCCTACGAGCAGTACTTC
TRBD1 TRBJ2-7 TRBV4-2 . CASSQTSGQDYEQYF TGTGCCAGCAGCCAAACCTCGGGACAGGACTACGAGCAGTACTTC
. TRBJ1-1 TRBV11-2 . CASSLNPFPYTEAFF TGTGCCAGCAGCTTAAATCCGTTTCCGTACACTGAAGCTTTCTTT
TRBD2 TRBJ2-5 TRBV5-6 . CASSNGLAGETQYF TGTGCCAGCAGCAACGGACTAGCTGGGGAGACCCAGTACTTC